A single sample is the source of the 15 T cell receptor beta chains below, sequenced in a study of shared T cell receptors in the human thymus. Here immunoSEQ multiplex PCR was the method, and the copy in TCRdb shows in-frame clones only, minus some. The profile shows about 660,000 clones, 85% to 90% of them singletons. These same records also appear under a second study, on human thymus T cells.

The sample comprised thymocytes. Every receptor here comes from a boy less than two years old with a congenital heart defect.

The V call is TRBV7-2, the J call TRBJ2-1; D not resolved. Germline V CDR1 and CDR2: SGHTA, FQGNSA. CDR3 size: 12 residues. The ends were cut back, 6 bases at V and 4 bases at J, with 7 bases in the middle. The CDR3 DNA reads as TGTGCCAGCAGTTCCCCTTACAATGAGCAGTTCTTC. This translates into CASSSPYNEQFF.

CDR3 residues: CASQGTSGPINEQFF. The CDR3 coding sequence is TGCGCCAGCCAGGGGACTAGCGGGCCCATCAATGAGCAGTTCTTC. The V call is TRBV4-1, the J call TRBJ2-1, with 12 bases identical to TRBD2. The CDR3 contains 15 residues. Germline CDR1 is MGHRA and CDR2 is YSYEKL. With V trimmed by 8 bases and J by 6 bases, 8 bases remained unmatched.

This clone showed up just once. The chain employs TRBV29-1 and TRBJ2-1, with 11 bases identical to TRBD2. Germline trimming cut 7 bases from V and 7 bases from J; bases unmatched to any gene: 6. CDR1 and CDR2 from the germline V gene are SQVTM and ANQGSEA. The CDR3 loop spans 13 amino acids. The DNA for the CDR3 is TGCAGCGCCATAGCGGGAGGGCAAAATGAGCAGTTCTTC. Protein product: CSAIAGGQNEQFF.

This chain connects TRBV6-1 to TRBJ1-2; possibly TRBD1 for D (6 bases). Germline V gene data show CDR1 as MNHNS and CDR2 as SASEGT. V lost 4 bases and J lost 0, with 15 bases in between. This CDR3 has 16 amino acids. The CDR3 nucleotides read TGTGCCAGCAGTGTTGCACAGGGCGAAGCTAACTATGGCTACACCTTC. It is translated as CASSVAQGEANYGYTF.

Concerning this clone itself: The conserved closing phenylalanine or tryptophan is absent in this CDR3, likely reflecting a read error. It is unclear where the CDR3 begins or ends on the DNA, so no DNA is shown, and the CDR3 is as TCRdb lists it. The V call is TRBV20-1, the J call TRBJ2-3; no DNA check was done on the table's D call, TRBD2. CDR1 and CDR2 (germline): DFQATT, SNEGSKA (reference sequence). Both ends counted, the CDR3 spans 11 residues. CDR3 in amino acids: CSAEGSSGHPP.

J is TRBJ1-2 and V is TRBV2; D is perhaps TRBD1 (5 bases). Trimming left V 3 bases short and J 6 bases short, with 8 bases between. Germline lookup yields CDR1 SNHLY and CDR2 FYNNEI. The CDR3 is made up of 12 amino acids. This CDR3 is CASSERGHGYTF. The CDR3 region has the DNA TGTGCCAGCAGTGAGCGGGGACATGGCTACACCTTC.

The rearrangement joins TRBV6-1 to TRBJ2-5; the match to TRBD2 covers 10 bases. V lost 6 bases and J lost 5; bases outside the gene matches: 6. Per germline, CDR1 MNHNS and CDR2 SASEGT. The CDR3 is made up of 14 amino acids. In nucleotides, the CDR3 is TGTGCCAGCAGGACCCGGACTAGCGGCGAGACCCAGTACTTC. This sequence encodes CASRTRTSGETQYF.

The chain joins TRBV4-3 to TRBJ2-5; TRBD1 agrees at 7 bases. Germline V CDR1 and CDR2: LGHNA, YSLEER. This CDR3 is 14 amino acids long. Trimming took 3 bases from V and 2 from J; bases not matched to a gene: 3. The DNA of the CDR3 is TGCGCCAGCAGCCACTGGACAGGACAAGAGACCCAGTACTTC. It is translated as CASSHWTGQETQYF.

This chain joins TRBV30 and TRBJ2-7; 9 nucleotides agree with TRBD2. J was trimmed by 0 bases and V by 2 bases; bases with no gene match: 8. The CDR3 length is 16 residues. CDR1 is GTSNPN, CDR2 SVGIG, per germline (reference sequence). The CDR3 DNA is TGTGCCTGGAGTCAGTATCTGCGGGAGGGCTCCTACGAGCAGTACTTC. It specifies CAWSQYLREGSYEQYF.

V is TRBV28 and J is TRBJ2-1; D unresolved. The germline V gene encodes CDR1 MDHEN and CDR2 SYDVKM. CDR3 length equals 13 residues. V was trimmed by 5 bases and J by 10 bases, leaving 15 bases between them. The CDR3 reads CASSHLSRVEQFF. As DNA, the CDR3 is TGTGCCAGCAGTCACCTTAGCCGCGTCGAGCAGTTCTTC.

The chain uses TRBV29-1 and TRBJ2-5; 10 bases are a match to TRBD1. In germline, CDR1 is SQVTM, CDR2 ANQGSEA. The CDR3 is made up of 15 amino acids. The J segment lost 3 bases and the V segment lost 6 bases, leaving 10 bases of the junction unmatched. The CDR3 DNA follows: TGCAGCGTAAGGGACAGGGGCAGATTTGAAGAGACCCAGTACTTC. It codes for CSVRDRGRFEETQYF.

J is TRBJ2-2 and V is TRBV19; the match to TRBD2 covers 10 bases. Germline CDR1 LNHDA, CDR2 SQIVND (reference sequence). The junction had 13 bases not matched to a gene; V was cut back by 5 bases and J by 7 bases. The length of the CDR3 is 17 residues. This CDR3 reads CASSDRGAGGPDGELFF. DNA for the CDR3: TGTGCCAGTAGTGACCGGGGAGCGGGAGGGCCGGACGGGGAGCTGTTTTTT.

V gene TRBV29-1 combines with J gene TRBJ2-5, with D perhaps matching TRBD2 (7 bases). Trimming removed 3 bases from V and 5 bases from J, with 16 bases in between. This CDR3 spans 14 amino acids. Germline CDR1 SQVTM, CDR2 ANQGSEA. This CDR3 is CSVERGGAVETQYF. DNA for the CDR3: TGCAGCGTTGAGAGAGGGGGGGCGGTGGAGACCCAGTACTTC.

This chain joins TRBV5-1 and TRBJ2-5; D is uncertain. CDR3 length: 14 amino acids. The germline CDR1 and CDR2 sequences are SGHRS and YFSETQ. V gave up 3 bases and J gave up 1 base, with 10 bases separating them. CDR3 DNA: TGCGCCAGCAGCTGCCGATACACCCAAGAGACCCAGTACTTC. This encodes CASSCRYTQETQYF.

The chain employs TRBV25-1 and TRBJ1-1; D remains unclear. CDR1 is MGHDK, CDR2 SYGVNS, per germline. V gave up 3 bases and J gave up 4 bases, with 6 bases separating them. CDR3 size: 12 residues. CDR3 sequence: CASSDQSTEAFF. CDR3 nucleotides: TGTGCCAGCAGTGACCAGTCCACTGAAGCTTTCTTT.